The 29 T cell receptor beta chains in this list originate from one sample, sequenced in a study of T cells in Graves' hyperthyroidism and ophthalmopathy. What was amplified from RNA transcripts were TCR beta CDR3 regions. HTBI primers were employed in a first-round RT-PCR of the TCR CDR3. MiXCR, applied by TCRdb to the multiplex PCR reads, yields one record per CDR3 protein. Seen here are roughly 170,000 distinct CDR3 sequences, about a sixth observed once, and the top ten hold roughly 30%. Sequenced input: blood. These receptors were obtained from a woman between 45 and 60 years old with Graves' hyperthyroidism.

This sequence joins TRBV4-2 and TRBJ2-7; 8 bases fit TRBD1. V lost 1 base, J lost 1 base, and 3 bases stayed unmatched. Germline assignment: CDR1 LGHNA and CDR2 YNFKEQ. The CDR3 has 15 amino acids. CDR3 sequence (DNA): TGTGCCAGCAGCCAAGCACAGGGGGTTTCCTACGAGCAGTACTTC. Residues: CASSQAQGVSYEQYF.

This clonotype came up many times. This rearrangement joins TRBV5-1 to TRBJ2-2; no firm D call. The V and J ends lost 0 bases and 1 base respectively, with 10 bases between them. Germline V CDR1 and CDR2: SGHRS, YFSETQ. This CDR3 has 16 residues. The DNA for the CDR3 is TGCGCCAGCAGCTTGGTCCGGGCACAGAACACCGGGGAGCTGTTTTTT. It encodes CASSLVRAQNTGELFF.

This clonotype was observed a few times. J is TRBJ2-3 and V is TRBV18; the D gene is possibly TRBD1 (5 bases). This CDR3 comprises 15 residues. CDR1 and CDR2 (germline): KGHSH, LQKENI. Trimming stripped 3 bases from V and 2 bases from J, with 12 bases between. CDR3 DNA sequence: TGTGCCAGCTCACCTACAGGACATACCACAGATACGCAGTATTTT. Protein: CASSPTGHTTDTQYF.

This clonotype was picked up many times. The V and J genes are TRBV2 and TRBJ1-3, with D tentatively TRBD1 (6 bases). The CDR3 is 15 amino acids. Germline V gene sequence: CDR1 SNHLY, CDR2 FYNNEI. Trimming took 6 bases from V and 2 from J, leaving 14 bases between them. In DNA form, the CDR3 reads TGTGCCAGCAGCCAGGACGGGACACCTGGAAACACCATATATTTT. Translated: CASSQDGTPGNTIYF.

This clonotype was seen a handful of times. V gene TRBV4-1 combines with J gene TRBJ2-1; possibly TRBD1 for D (6 bases). The V end lost 5 bases, the J end lost 0 bases, and 14 bases lay between the germline ends. This CDR3 has 16 residues. Per germline, CDR1 MGHRA and CDR2 YSYEKL. CDR3 bases: TGCGCCAGCAGCTATTCAGGGGCCAGCTCCTACAATGAGCAGTTCTTC. Translated, it gives CASSYSGASSYNEQFF.

This clonotype was seen repeatedly, ten times or more. The CDR3: CATSDLGRDADTQYF. CDR3 coding DNA: TGTGCCACCAGTGATTTGGGGAGGGACGCAGATACGCAGTATTTT. This chain links TRBV24-1 with TRBJ2-3; 7 positions agree with TRBD2. With V trimmed by 0 bases and J by 4 bases, 3 bases remained unmatched. The germline V gene has CDR1 KGHDR and CDR2 SFDVKD. This CDR3 is 15 amino acids long.

The chain joins TRBV11-2 to TRBJ2-1; perhaps TRBD2 as D (5 bases). The CDR3 covers 15 residues. Trimming left V 5 bases short and J 0 bases short, with 11 bases between. Germline-derived CDR1 and CDR2 are SGHAT and FQNNGV. The CDR3 protein is CASSPSGYSYNEQFF. The CDR3 DNA reads as TGTGCCAGCAGCCCCAGCGGCTACTCCTACAATGAGCAGTTCTTC.

V and J are TRBV6-5 and TRBJ1-5, with D perhaps matching TRBD1 (5 bases). Between the trimmed V and J ends, which lost 2 bases and 6 bases, there was a span of 14 bases. Germline V CDR1 and CDR2: MNHEY, SVGAGI. This CDR3 spans 15 amino acids. CDR3 coding DNA: TGTGCCAGCAGTTACCCAGGGTTAGTCTCTCAGCCCCAGCATTTT. Translating it yields CASSYPGLVSQPQHF.

The rearrangement joins TRBV5-4 to TRBJ2-3; TRBD2 matches 7 bases. Trimming took 4 bases from V and 6 from J; bases not matched to a gene: 8. The CDR3 runs 14 residues. From germline, CDR1 is SGHNT and CDR2 YYREEE (reference sequence). The CDR3 spells CASSPTSSGDTQYF. CDR3 nucleotides: TGTGCCAGCAGCCCGACTAGCAGCGGGGATACGCAGTATTTT.

This clonotype has a count of ten or more. This chain connects TRBV6-4 to TRBJ1-1; D call uncertain. Trimming took off 3 bases at V and 1 base at J, with 6 bases between the two ends. CDR3 length: 13 residues. From germline, CDR1 is MRHNA and CDR2 SNTAGT. The CDR3 sequence: CASSEAQNTEAFF. CDR3 DNA sequence: TGTGCCAGCAGTGAGGCCCAGAACACTGAAGCTTTCTTT.

At least ten counts were recorded for this clonotype. The gene calls are TRBV20-1 and TRBJ2-1; no clear D. The V gene lost 3 bases and the J gene lost 12 bases, with 12 bases spanning the gap. Germline V lookup: CDR1 DFQATT, CDR2 SNEGSKA (reference sequence). CDR3 size: 11 residues. The CDR3 DNA follows: TGCAGTGCTAGTTTTCGCACAGCGCAGTTCTTC. Encoded protein: CSASFRTAQFF.

Many counts were recorded for this clonotype. The genes are TRBV7-9 and TRBJ1-2; no firm D call. Germline assignment: CDR1 SEHNR and CDR2 FQNEAQ (reference sequence). With 1 base removed from V and 6 bases from J, the gap between germline ends came to 6 bases. This CDR3 region has 12 residues. The CDR3 DNA is TGTGCCAGCAGCTTAGTGGTCAATGGCTACACCTTC. It translates to CASSLVVNGYTF.

This clonotype was counted only a few times. The rearrangement joins TRBV2 to TRBJ1-3, with TRBD1 as a possible D gene (5 bases). Looked up from germline, CDR1 is SNHLY and CDR2 is FYNNEI. The V end was cut by 4 bases, the J end by 4 bases, with 8 bases between. The CDR3 is 13 amino acids. The CDR3 DNA reads as TGTGCCAGCAGTGGAGGGGCGGGAAACACCATATATTTT. Translation gives CASSGGAGNTIYF.

This sequence joins TRBV9 and TRBJ2-2; 10 positions agree with TRBD2. The CDR3 covers 17 residues. Losses at the gene ends were 3 bases for V and 1 base for J; bases not matched to a gene: 6. The germline V gene encodes CDR1 SGDLS and CDR2 YYNGEE. CDR3: CASSEPSGGWNTGELFF. CDR3 DNA: TGTGCCAGCAGCGAACCTAGCGGGGGATGGAACACCGGGGAGCTGTTTTTT.

At least ten counts were recorded for this clonotype. This chain links TRBV7-9 with TRBJ1-6; 7 positions match TRBD1. The V segment lost 3 bases and the J segment 7 bases; nucleotides outside the gene matches: 6. Germline-derived CDR1 and CDR2 are SEHNR and FQNEAQ (reference sequence). This CDR3 contains 15 residues. The CDR3 DNA follows: TGTGCCAGCAGCTTGGGACAGATCCTAAATTCACCCCTCCACTTT. This sequence encodes CASSLGQILNSPLHF.

Only a few counts were recorded for this clonotype. The V call is TRBV10-3, the J call TRBJ2-7; perhaps TRBD1 as D (6 bases). V lost 8 bases, J lost 2 bases, and 13 bases lay in between. CDR3 size: 13 residues. From germline, CDR1 is ENHRY and CDR2 SYGVKD. Written as DNA, the CDR3 is TGTGCCATCGGATCACAGGGAACCTACGAGCAGTACTTC. It encodes CAIGSQGTYEQYF.

This clonotype was observed many times. The rearrangement joins TRBV28 to TRBJ1-1; TRBD1 aligns across 9 bases. Germline assignment: CDR1 MDHEN and CDR2 SYDVKM. This CDR3 is 16 amino acids long. The J segment lost 3 bases and the V segment lost 3 bases, leaving 8 bases of the junction unmatched. The CDR3 reads CASSLSFGQGYTEAFF. CDR3 coding DNA: TGTGCCAGCAGTTTGTCTTTCGGACAGGGGTACACTGAAGCTTTCTTT.

This clonotype was counted between two and nine times. This chain uses TRBV6-2 or TRBV6-3 with TRBJ2-1, with 12 positions matching TRBD1. There are 16 residues in the CDR3. Germline CDR1 MNHEY, CDR2 SVGEGT. Trimming removed 10 bases from V and 4 bases from J; junction bases left unmatched: 11. The CDR3 bases are TGTGCCACCTCGCCGGGACAGGGGGCGAGATACAATGAGCAGTTCTTC. Translating it yields CATSPGQGARYNEQFF.

This clonotype showed up just a few times. In nucleotides, the CDR3 is TGTGCCAGCAGCCCTATCGGACAGGGTTCCCACGAGCAGTACTTC. It translates to CASSPIGQGSHEQYF. The rearrangement uses TRBV7-9 and TRBJ2-7; 8 bases align to TRBD1. There are 15 residues in the CDR3. V trimming: 5 bases; J trimming: 5 bases; junction bases outside the gene matches: 11. CDR1 SEHNR and CDR2 FQNEAQ come from the germline V gene (reference sequence).

This clonotype has just a few counts. The V call is TRBV5-1, the J call TRBJ2-2; D gene ambiguous. Per germline, CDR1 SGHRS and CDR2 YFSETQ. The CDR3 is 12 residues long. The V gene lost 5 bases and the J gene lost 4 bases, with 6 bases spanning the gap. CDR3: CASSQTTGELFF. CDR3 DNA: TGCGCCAGCAGTCAGACCACCGGGGAGCTGTTTTTT.

This sequence joins TRBV29-1 and TRBJ2-1; 9 bases fit TRBD2. In germline, CDR1 is SQVTM, CDR2 ANQGSEA. The CDR3 is made up of 14 amino acids. The ends lost 1 base at V and 6 bases at J; junction bases unmatched: 4. CDR3: CSVEGAGGRNEQFF. The CDR3 coding sequence is TGCAGCGTTGAAGGGGCGGGGGGGCGCAATGAGCAGTTCTTC.

There are many counts of this clonotype. The chain is built from TRBV7-8 and TRBJ1-1; 7 positions agree with TRBD1. J gave up 7 bases and V 10 bases, and 18 bases lay outside the gene matches. Germline V gene lookup returns CDR1 SGHVS and CDR2 FQNEAQ. This CDR3 is 15 amino acids long. CDR3 in amino acids: CATKGGSWTGNEAFF. CDR3 bases: TGTGCCACCAAAGGTGGATCGTGGACAGGAAATGAAGCTTTCTTT.

This clonotype showed up many times. The CDR3 is CASSFDVGGFYSGANVLTF. In DNA form, the CDR3 reads TGTGCCAGCAGCTTTGACGTCGGGGGGTTCTACTCTGGGGCCAACGTCCTGACTTTC. This rearrangement joins TRBV7-2 to TRBJ2-6; 7 bases are shared with TRBD2. From germline, CDR1 is SGHTA and CDR2 FQGNSA. The V gene end was trimmed by 3 bases and the J gene end by 0 bases; junction bases not matched to a gene: 11. The CDR3 length is 19 residues.

This clonotype has more than one count but fewer than ten. The rearrangement uses TRBV7-8 and TRBJ1-6; D is unresolved. V lost 5 bases and J lost 7, with 15 bases in between. CDR1 and CDR2 (germline): SGHVS, FQNEAQ. The CDR3 extends over 15 amino acids. CDR3 sequence (DNA): TGTGCCAGCAGCCCGCGCGGAGGCTGGAATTCACCCCTCCACTTT. Translation gives CASSPRGGWNSPLHF.

This clonotype came up many times. This chain links TRBV20-1 with TRBJ1-5; D unclear. V lost 0 bases to trimming and J lost 1 base, with 13 bases between them. The length of the CDR3 is 16 residues. CDR1 and CDR2 (germline): DFQATT, SNEGSKA (reference sequence). The CDR3, as DNA: TGCAGTGCTAGAGATGCTGGACGGTCGAGCAATCAGCCCCAGCATTTT. Protein sequence: CSARDAGRSSNQPQHF.

This clonotype was recorded many times. The chain uses TRBV5-1 and TRBJ1-1; D unresolved. CDR3 length: 14 amino acids. CDR1 SGHRS and CDR2 YFSETQ come from the germline V gene. V dropped 4 bases and J dropped 5 bases, with 15 bases sitting between them. As DNA, the CDR3 is TGCGCCAGCAGCCCTCTACAGTCGGAGACTGAAGCTTTCTTT. Protein product: CASSPLQSETEAFF.

This clonotype was counted only a few times. This rearrangement joins TRBV19 to TRBJ2-1; a possible D gene is TRBD2 (6 bases). The CDR3 is made up of 13 amino acids. Trimming shortened V by 3 bases and J by 7 bases, and 10 bases separated the two germline ends. CDR1 and CDR2 (germline): LNHDA, SQIVND (reference sequence). The CDR3 nucleotides read TGTGCCAGTAGTATGGCGGGGACGAATGAGCAGTTCTTC. Amino acids: CASSMAGTNEQFF.

This sequence joins TRBV18 and TRBJ1-2; maybe TRBD1 (5 bases). The CDR3 totals 15 residues. Germline CDR1 KGHSH, CDR2 LQKENI. V shed 2 bases and J shed 4 bases, with 14 bases lying between them. CDR3 nucleotides: TGTGCCAGCTCACCAGGGACTCACACTTTCTATGGCTACACCTTC. Its translation is CASSPGTHTFYGYTF.

The chain carries TRBV4-1 and TRBJ2-1, with D perhaps TRBD1 or TRBD2 (6 bases each). V lost 0 bases to trimming and J lost 6 bases, with 12 bases between them. CDR1 is MGHRA, CDR2 YSYEKL, per germline. The CDR3 covers 15 residues. The chain's CDR3 is CASSQDRGALNEQFF. The CDR3 bases are TGCGCCAGCAGCCAAGATAGGGGGGCCCTCAATGAGCAGTTCTTC.